The next 15 T cell receptor beta chains were all read from a single sample in a study of cytomegalovirus exposure and HLA in healthy donors (dated by TCRdb to the late 2010s). The receptor library was made with the immunoSEQ multiplex PCR assay. For the multiplex PCR, a mixture combining 60 forward primers for TCR Vbeta segments and 13 reverse primers for TCR Jbeta segments was used. TCRdb mirrors the immuneACCESS table, restricted to in-frame sequences. Some clones are absent from its copies; in checked studies, under half trace to an unresolved V gene, and the reason for the others is unknown. For this sample there are over 150,000 clones; about four fifths appear just once. In total, the top ten clones hold about 4.5% of the sample. The sequencing sample was made of PBMCs. The source is a man aged 30 to 45 in good health and CMV-seronegative.

The CDR3 region has the DNA TGTGCCAGCAGCGTAGGTCTCCAGGGGACCTATGGCTACACCTTC. Its protein is CASSVGLQGTYGYTF. The chain employs TRBV9 and TRBJ1-2; D may be TRBD1 (6 bases). The CDR3 is made up of 15 amino acids. V gave up 0 bases and J gave up 4 bases, with 13 bases separating them. Germline CDR1 reads SGDLS; CDR2 reads YYNGEE.

V usage is TRBV7-2 and J usage is TRBJ1-2; possibly TRBD1 for D (5 bases). The CDR3 length is 14 residues. V was cut by 4 bases and J by 5 bases, with 14 bases left in between. CDR1 is SGHTA and CDR2 is FQGNSA in the germline V gene. This chain's CDR3 is CASSSPPGRYGYTF. The CDR3 coding sequence is TGTGCCAGCAGCTCCCCGCCAGGGCGATATGGCTACACCTTC. The whole variable domain, remainder taken from reference TRBV7-2 and TRBJ1-2, is GAGVSQSPSNKVTEKGKDVELRCDPISGHTALYWYRQSLGQGLEFLIYFQGNSAPDKSGLPSDRFSAERTGGSVSTLTIQRTQQEDSAVYLCASSSPPGRYGYTFGSGTRLTVV.

The V call is TRBV11-2, the J call TRBJ2-4; D is unclear. This CDR3 has 13 amino acids. Germline-derived CDR1 and CDR2 are SGHAT and FQNNGV. V was clipped by 0 bases and J by 5 bases, with 5 bases between them. The chain's CDR3 is CASSLDFENIQYF. DNA of the CDR3: TGTGCCAGCAGCTTAGACTTTGAAAACATTCAGTACTTC.

This clone appeared a single time. J is TRBJ1-5 and V is TRBV28, with TRBD1 as a possible D gene (5 bases). V was pared by 6 bases and J by 2 bases, with 11 bases between. Per the germline V gene, CDR1 is MDHEN and CDR2 is SYDVKM. The CDR3 length is 14 residues. The CDR3 nucleotides are TGTGCCAGCAGAAAAGAAGGGGGCAATCAGCCCCAGCATTTT. This sequence encodes CASRKEGGNQPQHF.

The genes are TRBV28 and TRBJ2-7, with 7 bases identical to TRBD1. Unmatched junction bases numbered 11, after V lost 8 bases and J lost 10 bases. Germline CDR1 is MDHEN and CDR2 is SYDVKM. The CDR3 runs 12 residues. The CDR3 sequence: CASLSGQLDQYF. The DNA for the CDR3 is TGTGCCAGCTTGTCGGGACAGTTGGACCAGTACTTC.

Notes on this clone: Germline is not matched at one junction end, which may reflect a read error. Within the sample, other DNA sequences also encode this same CDR3. The rearrangement joins TRBV7-3 to TRBJ1-2, with TRBD1 as a possible D gene (6 bases). The CDR3 is 12 residues long. The germline gives CDR1 SGHTA, CDR2 FQGTGA. The CDR3 bases are TGTGCCAGCAGCCAGGGAGGGGGAGGCTATACCTTC. This translates into CASSQGGGGYTF.

The CDR3 region has the DNA TGTGCCAGTAGTATTTTTACGGGGGTCGCTGAAGCTTTCTTT. Translated, it gives CASSIFTGVAEAFF. The V and J genes are TRBV19 and TRBJ1-1, with a weak D call TRBD1 (5 bases). Germline V CDR1 and CDR2: LNHDA, SQIVND (reference sequence). This CDR3 spans 14 amino acids. Trimming stripped 3 bases from V and 6 bases from J, with 14 bases between.

V and J are TRBV19 and TRBJ2-7; a weak D match, TRBD1 (6 bases). Germline V gene sequence: CDR1 LNHDA, CDR2 SQIVND (reference sequence). The CDR3 runs to 14 residues. Trimming shortened V by 5 bases and J by 2 bases, and 13 bases separated the two germline ends. The CDR3 bases are TGTGCCAGTAGTGTCGGCAGGGGAACCTACGAGCAGTACTTC. Translation: CASSVGRGTYEQYF. Together with reference TRBV19 and TRBJ2-7, the CDR3 gives the full variable domain: DGGITQSPKYLFRKEGQNVTLSCEQNLNHDAMYWYRQDPGQGLRLIYYSQIVNDFQKGDIAEGYSVSREKKESFPLTVTSAQKNPTAFYLCASSVGRGTYEQYFGPGTRLTVT.

V usage is TRBV28 and J usage is TRBJ1-4, with D perhaps TRBD1 (5 bases). With 2 bases removed from V and 6 bases from J, the gap between germline ends came to 10 bases. Germline lookup yields CDR1 MDHEN and CDR2 SYDVKM. The CDR3 loop spans 14 amino acids. The CDR3 sequence: CASSLAGGHEKLFF. The CDR3, as DNA: TGTGCCAGCAGTTTAGCGGGGGGACATGAAAAACTGTTTTTT.

The rearrangement joins TRBV5-1 to TRBJ2-3; TRBD1 is a possible D gene (6 bases). Germline values: CDR1 SGHRS, CDR2 YFSETQ. CDR3 length: 16 amino acids. V lost 2 bases, J lost 4 bases, and 17 bases lay in between. CDR3 nucleotide sequence: TGCGCCAGCAGCTTCATCTCGGACAGATGGGCAGATACGCAGTATTTT. It translates to CASSFISDRWADTQYF.

On this clone itself: A junction boundary mismatches the germline segment, possibly from a read error. The V gene is TRBV7-2, the J gene TRBJ2-2, with 8 bases identical to TRBD1. CDR3 size: 15 residues. Germline assignment: CDR1 SGHTA and CDR2 FQGNSA. The chain's CDR3 is CASSFRTGNAGELFF. CDR3 bases: TGTGCCAGCAGCTTCCGGACAGGGAACGCCGGGGAGCTGTTTTTT.

The gene calls are TRBV18 and TRBJ1-1; D gene unclear. Germline CDR1 and CDR2: KGHSH and LQKENI. V was trimmed by 8 bases and J by 6 bases, leaving 16 bases between them. The CDR3 loop spans 13 amino acids. The CDR3 spells CASRGLTGAEAFF. The CDR3 DNA is TGTGCCAGCCGTGGACTCACTGGGGCTGAAGCTTTCTTT.

The chain has TRBV28 and TRBJ1-2; the D is unclear. Deletions cut 8 bases from V and 5 bases from J, with 15 bases between. The CDR3 length is 13 residues. Germline loops: CDR1 MDHEN, CDR2 SYDVKM. The CDR3 region has the DNA TGTGCCAGCGGGCTGCCGGGATGGTATGGCTACACCTTC. It translates to CASGLPGWYGYTF.

This clone has only a few counts. The J gene is TRBJ1-2, the V gene TRBV5-1; D perhaps matches TRBD1 (6 bases). CDR3 length: 15 amino acids. Trimming removed 4 bases from V and 8 bases from J, with 21 bases in between. Looked up from germline, CDR1 is SGHRS and CDR2 is YFSETQ. The DNA for the CDR3 is TGCGCCAGCAGCGCCCTACAGGGAGTCCCCTACGGCTACACCTTC. This gives the protein CASSALQGVPYGYTF.

The chain uses TRBV25-1 and TRBJ2-5; the match to TRBD2 covers 12 bases. CDR3 length equals 17 residues. With V trimmed by 0 bases and J by 5 bases, 7 bases remained unmatched. CDR1 is MGHDK and CDR2 is SYGVNS in the germline V gene. CDR3 protein: CASSEYVLAGGVETQYF. The CDR3 DNA is TGTGCCAGCAGTGAATATGTGCTAGCGGGGGGGGTGGAGACCCAGTACTTC.